The 4 T cell receptor beta chains presented below share a single source sample, sequenced in a study of T cells in Graves' hyperthyroidism and ophthalmopathy. Amplification of TCR beta CDR3 regions was performed using RNA transcripts as template. TCR CDR3 regions were first amplified by RT-PCR with HTBI primers. TCRdb processed the multiplex PCR reads anew with MiXCR; each CDR3 protein has one entry. The repertoire consists of 500,000 to 700,000 distinct CDR3 sequences, with approximately 15% occurring once and the leading ten covering more than 15%. The specimen was blood. The receptor source for this set is a woman under 30 with Graves' hyperthyroidism.

The gene calls are TRBV29-1 and TRBJ2-7; D is ambiguous. Germline V lookup: CDR1 SQVTM, CDR2 ANQGSEA. V dropped 2 bases and J dropped 2 bases, with 16 bases sitting between them. The CDR3 is 15 residues long. CDR3 amino acids: CSVETSRGRAYEQYF. CDR3 DNA sequence: TGCAGCGTTGAAACTTCACGCGGTAGAGCCTACGAGCAGTACTTC.

The chain is built from TRBV2 and TRBJ2-2; 8 nucleotides line up with TRBD2. Germline lookup yields CDR1 SNHLY and CDR2 FYNNEI. J was trimmed by 6 bases and V by 1 base; bases with no gene match: 7. The CDR3 consists of 16 residues. CDR3 coding DNA: TGTGCCAGCAGTGAAGACAGCGGGAGATTTGCCGGGGAGCTGTTTTTT. This encodes CASSEDSGRFAGELFF.

This clonotype occurred many times. The V call is TRBV20-1, the J call TRBJ2-7, with D maybe TRBD2 (5 bases). Trimming shortened V by 0 bases and J by 3 bases, and 12 bases separated the two germline ends. The CDR3 contains 14 residues. Germline CDR1 is DFQATT and CDR2 is SNEGSKA (reference sequence). The CDR3 reads CSARDIRGRYEQYF. The CDR3 DNA sequence: TGCAGTGCTAGAGATATACGGGGTCGCTACGAGCAGTACTTC.

The table lists this clonotype with a few counts. This chain connects TRBV5-5 to TRBJ2-1; a possible D gene is TRBD2 (6 bases). V lost 0 bases, J lost 9 bases, and 16 bases lay in between. The length of the CDR3 is 15 residues. Germline CDR1 reads SGHKS; CDR2 reads YYEKEE (reference sequence). DNA for the CDR3: TGTGCCAGCAGCTTGGCGTTAGCGGCTGAGTTTGAGCAGTTCTTC. It specifies CASSLALAAEFEQFF. The full variable domain, with the rest looked up from reference TRBV5-5 and TRBJ2-1, is DAGVTQSPTHLIKTRGQQVTLRCSPISGHKSVSWYQQVLGQGPQFIFQYYEKEERGRGNFPDRFSARQFPNYSSELNVNALLLGDSALYLCASSLALAAEFEQFFGPGTRLTVL.